The 11 T cell receptor beta chains presented below share a single source sample, sequenced in a study of T cell clusters in autoimmune cytopenias (dated by TCRdb to the late 2010s). Sequencing used an Illumina MiSeq. To amplify TRB rearrangements, a touch-down multiplex PCR protocol was run with the TRB-A and TRB-B primer pools combined in a single tube. Through TCRdb reprocessing, the reads give one entry per CDR3 protein sequence; DNA is omitted. The data table for this sample lists about 4,800 distinct CDR3 sequences. The ten largest clones take up approximately 8% of the sample. For each sample, TRB amplification used about 270 ng of peripheral blood genomic DNA, equal to about 37,000 genome equivalents. Sequenced sample: peripheral blood. These receptors were collected from a human donor with an autoimmune cytopenia or autoimmune hepatitis (not recorded which).

This clonotype shows up as medium-sized (0.01 to 0.1%) by frequency. The V call is TRBV6-6, the J call TRBJ1-1; TCRdb designates TRBD1, a call that cannot be tested without DNA. The length of the CDR3 is 12 residues. Germline V gene data show CDR1 as MNHNY and CDR2 as SVGAGI (reference sequence). The CDR3 protein is CASGRVNTEAFF.

This CDR3 reads CASSLGDRDLTYEQYF. The genes are TRBV5-4 and TRBJ2-7; TCRdb picks TRBD1, but there is no DNA to check that call. The germline V gene encodes CDR1 SGHNT and CDR2 YYREEE (reference sequence). The CDR3 covers 16 residues.

In terms of frequency, this clonotype is medium-sized. This chain links TRBV5-5 with TRBJ2-5; lacking DNA, the TRBD1 call made by TCRdb goes unchecked. The CDR3 is 14 residues long. Germline V CDR1 and CDR2: SGHKS, YYEKEE (reference sequence). CDR3 in amino acids: CASSLGQGWETQYF.

This chain links TRBV6-6 with TRBJ1-1; the D call of TRBD1 rests on TCRdb alone, since no DNA is present to check it. Germline CDR1 MNHNY, CDR2 SVGAGI (reference sequence). The CDR3 runs 13 residues. The CDR3 loop reads CASSGGGGTEAFF.

This clonotype is identified as medium-sized from frequency. V gene TRBV15 combines with J gene TRBJ2-2; lacking DNA, the TRBD1 call made by TCRdb goes unchecked. CDR1 is LNHNV and CDR2 is YYDKDF in the germline V gene (reference sequence). The CDR3 has 22 residues. The CDR3 protein is CATSRESFLNWGQGTNTGELFF.

Judged by frequency, this clonotype is medium-sized. V is TRBV19 and J is TRBJ2-1; without DNA, the TCRdb call of TRBD2 cannot be checked. CDR1 and CDR2 from the germline V gene are LNHDA and SQIVND (reference sequence). The CDR3 has 14 amino acids. The CDR3 is CASSLLATKNEQFF.

V and J are TRBV29-1 and TRBJ1-5; TCRdb returns TRBD1, unconfirmable since there is no DNA. The length of the CDR3 is 16 residues. The germline V gene encodes CDR1 SQVTM and CDR2 ANQGSEA. CDR3 protein: CSVQTTGVGGNQPQHF.

Judged by frequency, this clonotype is medium-sized. V gene TRBV6-5 combines with J gene TRBJ2-2; TCRdb names TRBD2, which stays unverified in the absence of DNA. Germline V gene sequence: CDR1 MNHEY, CDR2 SVGAGI. The CDR3 totals 13 residues. The CDR3 sequence: CASRTTSAGELFF.

The genes are TRBV20-1 and TRBJ2-7; TCRdb proposes TRBD2, but this gene call is untestable without DNA. The length of the CDR3 is 15 residues. CDR1 DFQATT and CDR2 SNEGSKA come from the germline V gene (reference sequence). The CDR3 sequence: CSARGGRGTSYEQYF.

The genes are TRBV6-2 or TRBV6-3 and TRBJ2-7; TCRdb's D gene call, TRBD1, goes unchecked for lack of DNA. The germline V gene has CDR1 MNHEY and CDR2 SVGEGT. There are 16 residues in the CDR3. CDR3 loop: CASTPVGAGRSYEQYF.

Judged by frequency, this clonotype is medium-sized. The gene calls are TRBV29-1 and TRBJ2-7. The CDR3 consists of 11 residues. Germline lookup yields CDR1 SQVTM and CDR2 ANQGSEA. The CDR3 loop is CSVEDQYEQYF.